Listed below are T cell receptor beta chains from one sample, sequenced in a study of beta chain features in type 1 diabetes. Libraries were prepared by immunoSEQ multiplex PCR; TCRdb keeps only in-frame clonotypes and omits some of them. The sample lists some 900,000 clones, about a sixth occurring once. The sequenced sample consisted of naive CD4+ T cells from blood. The receptors stem from a woman aged 18-29 years in good health. Each CDR3 is given with its conserved first and last residue. A D gene is named only where the DNA matches it firmly. A row's size may be missing; if present it is once, few, many or a size class.

>NA|TRBV9|NA|TRBJ2-1
CASSGGTDSYNEQFF
TGTGCCAGCAGCGGCGGGACAGACTCCTACAATGAGCAGTTCTTC
>NA|TRBV7-9|few|TRBJ2-7
CASSEGEGYEQYF
TGTGCCAGCAGCGAGGGGGAGGGCTACGAGCAGTACTTC
>NA|TRBV5-1|few|TRBJ2-2
CASSSGAGTGELFF
TGCGCCAGCAGCTCAGGGGCTGGTACCGGGGAGCTGTTTTTT
>TRBD2|TRBV6-1|NA|TRBJ2-1
CASSRGTSGRPQQFF
TGTGCCAGCAGTAGAGGGACTAGCGGGAGGCCCCAGCAGTTCTTC
>NA|TRBV7-9|NA|TRBJ2-1
CASSLGPSSTVFF
TGTGCCAGCAGCTTAGGCCCTAGCTCGACGGTGTTCTTC
>NA|TRBV23-1|few|TRBJ2-7
CASSQSTRGLQYF
TGCGCCAGCAGTCAATCCACGCGGGGACTGCAGTACTTC
>NA|TRBV5-1|few|TRBJ1-2
CASSLAGGRLNYGYTF
TGCGCCAGCAGCTTGGCCGGTGGCAGGCTTAACTATGGCTACACCTTC
>NA|TRBV7-9|few|TRBJ2-1
CASTSGRETGNEQFF
TGTGCCAGCACCTCGGGTAGGGAAACGGGGAATGAGCAGTTCTTC
>TRBD1|TRBV7-2|NA|TRBJ2-3
CASRPPRDSLSTDTQYF
TGTGCCAGCAGGCCACCCCGGGACAGCTTGAGCACAGATACGCAGTATTTT
>NA|TRBV2|NA|TRBJ2-1
CASSLGGNEQFF
TGTGCCAGCAGCTTAGGGGGCAATGAGCAGTTCTTC
>TRBD2|TRBV7-2|NA|TRBJ2-7
CASSLLAESYEQYF
TGTGCCAGCAGCTTACTAGCGGAGTCCTACGAGCAGTACTTC
>NA|TRBV29-1|NA|TRBJ2-5
CSVDWGPVRETQYF
TGCAGCGTTGATTGGGGGCCTGTAAGGGAGACCCAGTACTTC
>NA|TRBV18|few|TRBJ2-1
CASSPLVPGEQFF
TGTGCCAGCTCACCACTTGTCCCCGGTGAGCAGTTCTTC
>TRBD1|TRBV23-1|many|TRBJ2-6
CASSQGGQLSSGANVLTF
TGCGCCAGCAGTCAAGGGGGACAGCTAAGCTCTGGGGCCAACGTCCTGACTTTC
>NA|TRBV4-3|NA|TRBJ1-2
CASSQVRGSRYGYTF
TGCGCCAGCAGCCAAGTTAGGGGGTCTCGCTATGGCTACACCTTC
>NA|TRBV5-6|NA|TRBJ1-2
CASSPSMTGLELYF
TGTGCCAGCAGCCCCTCTATGACAGGCCTCGAGCTTTACTTC
>NA|TRBV25-1|NA|TRBJ2-5
CASSEYIPETQYF
TGTGCCAGCAGTGAATATATCCCGGAGACCCAGTACTTC
>NA|TRBV28|NA|TRBJ1-5
CASSRDGRYQPQHF
TGTGCCAGCAGTCGGGACGGCCGCTATCAGCCCCAGCATTTT
>TRBD1|TRBV11-2|NA|TRBJ1-4
CASSLDLRGRRAEKLFF
TGTGCCAGCAGCTTAGATCTCAGGGGGCGAAGGGCGGAAAAACTGTTTTTT
>TRBD2|TRBV7-3|few|TRBJ2-1
CASSPLTSGNEQFF
TGTGCCAGCAGCCCTCTGACTAGCGGGAATGAGCAGTTCTTC
>NA|TRBV25-1|NA|TRBJ2-2
CASLGLGTANTGELFF
TGTGCCAGCCTGGGCCTCGGGACGGCGAACACCGGGGAGCTGTTTTTT
>NA|TRBV5-4|few|TRBJ1-1
CASSRLGRNTEAFF
TGTGCCAGCAGCCGGCTTGGCAGGAACACTGAAGCTTTCTTT
>NA|TRBV28|few|TRBJ2-3
CASQWPTLPDTQYF
TGTGCCAGCCAATGGCCAACCCTGCCAGATACGCAGTATTTT
>NA|TRBV27|few|TRBJ2-1
CASSLGRRSPFYNEQFF
TGTGCCAGCAGTTTGGGCAGAAGATCGCCTTTCTACAATGAGCAGTTCTTC
>TRBD2|TRBV19|NA|TRBJ2-1
CASSPRLAGGYNEQFF
TGTGCCAGTAGTCCCCGACTAGCGGGAGGGTACAATGAGCAGTTCTTC
>NA|TRBV19|NA|TRBJ2-2
CASSIFLGAGELFF
TGTGCCAGTAGTATATTTTTAGGGGCCGGGGAGCTGTTTTTT
>TRBD2|TRBV19|NA|TRBJ2-1
CASSTTGLAYHEQFF
TGTGCCAGTAGTACTACGGGACTAGCATATCATGAGCAGTTCTTC